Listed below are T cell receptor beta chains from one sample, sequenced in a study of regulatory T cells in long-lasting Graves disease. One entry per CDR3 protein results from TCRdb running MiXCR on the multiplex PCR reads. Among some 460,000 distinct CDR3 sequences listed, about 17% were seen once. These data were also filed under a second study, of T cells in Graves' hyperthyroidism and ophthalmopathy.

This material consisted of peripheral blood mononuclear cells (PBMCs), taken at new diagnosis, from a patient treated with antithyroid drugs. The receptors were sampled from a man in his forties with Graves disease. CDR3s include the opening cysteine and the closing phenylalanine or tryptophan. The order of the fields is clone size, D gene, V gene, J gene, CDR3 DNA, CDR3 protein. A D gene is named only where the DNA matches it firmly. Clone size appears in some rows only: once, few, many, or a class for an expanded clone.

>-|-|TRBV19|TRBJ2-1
TGTGCCAGTAGTATCAGGGGCAGTGAGCAGTTCTTC
CASSIRGSEQFF
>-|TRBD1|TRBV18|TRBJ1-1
TGTGCCAGCTCAACGGGACAGGTCACTGAAGCTTTCTTT
CASSTGQVTEAFF
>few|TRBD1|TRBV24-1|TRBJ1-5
TGTGCCACCAGTGATGCCGGGACAGTTAGCAGTCAGCCCCAGCATTTT
CATSDAGTVSSQPQHF
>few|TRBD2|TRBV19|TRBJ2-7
TGTGCCAGTAGTATTGCGGGAGGGCCCTACGAGCAGTACTTC
CASSIAGGPYEQYF
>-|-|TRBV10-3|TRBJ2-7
TGTGCCAGCAGTTACCGGCGGCTAAATATCTACGAGCAGTACTTC
CASSYRRLNIYEQYF
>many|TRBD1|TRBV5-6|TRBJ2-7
TGTGCCAGCAGCTCGGGACAGAGATACGAGCAGTACTTC
CASSSGQRYEQYF
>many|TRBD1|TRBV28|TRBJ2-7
TGTGCCAGCAGTTTAGGCCTCAGCCGGGACAGGGACTTTAACGAGCAGTACTTC
CASSLGLSRDRDFNEQYF
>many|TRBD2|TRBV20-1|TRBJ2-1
TGCAGTGCTGAGAAGGGGACTAGCGGAGTTGAGCAGTTCTTC
CSAEKGTSGVEQFF
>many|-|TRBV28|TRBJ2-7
TGTGCCAGCAGGGACGGGACAACTTATACCTACGAGCAGTACTTC
CASRDGTTYTYEQYF
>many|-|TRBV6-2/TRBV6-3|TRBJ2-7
TGTGCCAGCAGTTACTCGTCTGGGCGGGGCGAGCAGTACTTC
CASSYSSGRGEQYF
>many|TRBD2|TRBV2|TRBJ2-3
TGTGCCAGCCTGTGGTCGGCGGGAGGGTTCGCGCAGTATTTT
CASLWSAGGFAQYF
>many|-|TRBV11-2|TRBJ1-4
TGTGCCAGCAGCTTACTGGGGGGATCTAATGAAAAACTGTTTTTT
CASSLLGGSNEKLFF
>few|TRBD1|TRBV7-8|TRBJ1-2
TGTGCCAGCAGCGCAGCCGGGACAGTAGCTTCTGTCGGCTACACCTTC
CASSAAGTVASVGYTF
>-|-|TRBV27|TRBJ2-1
TGTGCCAGCAGTTTACACCGTGGAGCTAAGCAGTTCTTC
CASSLHRGAKQFF
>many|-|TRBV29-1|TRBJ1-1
TGCAGCGTAGGACAAAAATTGAACACTGAAGCTTTCTTT
CSVGQKLNTEAFF
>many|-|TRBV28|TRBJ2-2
TGTGCCAGCAGTTCTCCGGGACAGAACACCGGGGAGCTGTTTTTT
CASSSPGQNTGELFF
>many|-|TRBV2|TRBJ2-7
TGTGCCAGCAGGAACCCCGGAGGGGAAAGCTCCTACGAGCAGTACTTC
CASRNPGGESSYEQYF
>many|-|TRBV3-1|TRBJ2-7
TGTGCCAGCAGCCAAGATCTGTCCGGGATCGAGCAGTACTTC
CASSQDLSGIEQYF
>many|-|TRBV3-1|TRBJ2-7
TGTGCCAGCAGCCAACTCAACCTGGGAGAGCAGTACTTC
CASSQLNLGEQYF
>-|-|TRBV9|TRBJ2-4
TGTGCCAGCTCCCAGGATGTAGCCAAAAACATTCAGTACTTC
CASSQDVAKNIQYF
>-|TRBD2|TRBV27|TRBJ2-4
TGTGCCAGCAGTTCCCTGACTAGCGGGAGAACCAAAAACATTCAGTACTTC
CASSSLTSGRTKNIQYF
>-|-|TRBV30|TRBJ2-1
TGTGCCGTCAGGGGGCCAGCGGGAGAGGTTGAGCAGTTCTTC
CAVRGPAGEVEQFF
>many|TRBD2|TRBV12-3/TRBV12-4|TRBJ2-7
TGTGCCAGCAGCCAAACCCTAGCGGGAGCTTACGAGCAGTACTTC
CASSQTLAGAYEQYF
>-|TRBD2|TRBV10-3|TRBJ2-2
TGTGCCATCAGTGAAACGGGACTAGCGGGAGGTGCCGGGGAGCTGTTTTTT
CAISETGLAGGAGELFF
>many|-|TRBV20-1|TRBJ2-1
TGCAGTGCTTCCGGACCATCCTACAATGAGCAGTTCTTC
CSASGPSYNEQFF
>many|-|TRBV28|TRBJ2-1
TGTGCCAGCAGTTACGGAGCGAACGAGCAGTTCTTC
CASSYGANEQFF
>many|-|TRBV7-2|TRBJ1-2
TGTGCCAGCAGCTTACGGGCGGGCGGCTACACCTTC
CASSLRAGGYTF
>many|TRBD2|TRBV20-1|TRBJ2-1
TGCAGCCCTCCGGGACTAGCGGGAGATGAGCAGTTCTTC
CSPPGLAGDEQFF
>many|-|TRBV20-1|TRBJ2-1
TGCAGTGCTAGTAGGCAGGGGAGGAATGAGCAGTTCTTC
CSASRQGRNEQFF
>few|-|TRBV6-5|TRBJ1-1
TGTGCCAGCAGTTCCCCTCGAGGGGGCACTGAAGCTTTCTTT
CASSSPRGGTEAFF
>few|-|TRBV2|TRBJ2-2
TGTGCCAGCACTCTGGATGCGAACACCGGGGAGCTGTTTTTT
CASTLDANTGELFF
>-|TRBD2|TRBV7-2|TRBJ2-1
TGTGCCAGCAGCATCGCCGGGACTAGCGGGAGAGGGGCCTACAATGAGCAGTTCTTC
CASSIAGTSGRGAYNEQFF
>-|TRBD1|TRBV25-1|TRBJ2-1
TGTGCCAGCAGGACAGGGGAGCCTTCCTACAATGAGCAGTTCTTC
CASRTGEPSYNEQFF
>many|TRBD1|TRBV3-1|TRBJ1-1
TGTGCCAGCAGCCAACAGGGGGATCAGGCTTTCTTT
CASSQQGDQAFF
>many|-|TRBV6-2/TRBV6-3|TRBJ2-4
TGTGCCAGCAGTGAAAAAATCCCAGGGGAAGTCTATGGAAACATTCAGTACTTC
CASSEKIPGEVYGNIQYF
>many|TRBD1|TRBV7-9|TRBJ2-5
TGTGCCAGCAGCCTTGGACAGGGGATCCAGTACTTC
CASSLGQGIQYF
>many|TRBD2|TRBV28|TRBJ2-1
TGTGCCAGCAGTCGGAGACTAGCGGGAAGGGGAGACCAGTTCTTC
CASSRRLAGRGDQFF
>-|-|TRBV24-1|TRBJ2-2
TGTGCCACCAGTGATTTGGGGCTGCAATCCACCGGGGAGCTGTTTTTT
CATSDLGLQSTGELFF
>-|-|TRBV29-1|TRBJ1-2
TGCAGCGTTGTCGGGGGGCGAGGCTATGGCTACACCTTC
CSVVGGRGYGYTF
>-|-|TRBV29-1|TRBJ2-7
TGCAGCGTCGTCACGGGCTACGAGCAGTACTTC
CSVVTGYEQYF
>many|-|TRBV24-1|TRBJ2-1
TGTGCCACCAGTGATTTGAGTGCAGGTTTATCCTACAATGAGCAGTTCTTC
CATSDLSAGLSYNEQFF
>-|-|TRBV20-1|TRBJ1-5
TGCAGTGCTCGTACGTCAAGGCCGGGGGTTGCGAATCAGCCCCAGCATTTT
CSARTSRPGVANQPQHF
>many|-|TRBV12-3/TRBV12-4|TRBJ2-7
TGTGCCAGCAGTTTACACAGGGCCGAGCAGTACTTC
CASSLHRAEQYF
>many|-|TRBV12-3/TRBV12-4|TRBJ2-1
TGTGCCAGCAGCCTACTGGGGGGTTACAATGAGCAGTTCTTC
CASSLLGGYNEQFF
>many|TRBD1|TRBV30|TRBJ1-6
TGTGCCTTGGGACAGGGGCGGAATTCACCCCTCCACTTT
CALGQGRNSPLHF
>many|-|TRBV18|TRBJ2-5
TGTGCCAGCTCACCACTTCGAATTCAAGAGACCCAGTACTTC
CASSPLRIQETQYF
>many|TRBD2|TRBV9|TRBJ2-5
TGTGCCAGCAGCGTAGGTACTAGCGGGAGGCGCCGGGGGGAGACCCAGTACTTC
CASSVGTSGRRRGETQYF
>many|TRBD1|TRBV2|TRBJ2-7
TGTGCCAGCAGTGTTGGGACAGGGGGCGGTTCCGAGCAGTACTTC
CASSVGTGGGSEQYF
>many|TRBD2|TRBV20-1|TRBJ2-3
TGCAGTGCAAGGACTAGCGAAGCAGATACGCAGTATTTT
CSARTSEADTQYF
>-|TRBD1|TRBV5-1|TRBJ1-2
TGCGCCAGCAGCCAAACCGGGACAGCAAATAACTATGGCTACGCCTTC
CASSQTGTANNYGYAF
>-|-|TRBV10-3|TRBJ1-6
TGTGCCATCAGTACCGCCCTTGACGGGCTTAGTTCACCCCTCCACTTT
CAISTALDGLSSPLHF
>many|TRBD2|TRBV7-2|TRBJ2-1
TGTGCCAGCAGCCAAACGACTAGCGGGAGGGCCCATGAGCAGTTCTTC
CASSQTTSGRAHEQFF
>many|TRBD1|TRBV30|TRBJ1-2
TGTGCCTGGGTCACAGACAGGGGCGGCTACACCTTC
CAWVTDRGGYTF
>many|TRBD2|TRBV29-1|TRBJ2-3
TGCAGCGTTGAAGATCTAGCGGGATGGGGCGGCACAGATACGCAGTATTTT
CSVEDLAGWGGTDTQYF
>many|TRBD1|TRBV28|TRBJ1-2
TGTGCCAGCAAGGACAGGGATATCTATGGCTACACCTTC
CASKDRDIYGYTF
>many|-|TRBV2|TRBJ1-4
TGTGCCAGCACGGGGGACACCGCAAAACTGTTTTTT
CASTGDTAKLFF
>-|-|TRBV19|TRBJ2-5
TGTGCCAGTAGCAGAAATGGGCAGGGAGACGAGACCCAGTACTTC
CASSRNGQGDETQYF
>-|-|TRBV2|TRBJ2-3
TGTGCCAGCAGTGACGCCCCAGATACGCAGTATTTT
CASSDAPDTQYF
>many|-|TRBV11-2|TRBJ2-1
TGTGCCAGCAGCTTAGCCCCACACTCCTACAATGAGCAGTTCTTC
CASSLAPHSYNEQFF